Detailed here is one T cell receptor (beta chain). The data were taken from a study of T cell responses to AZD1222 COVID-19 vaccine. CDR1 LNHDA and CDR2 SQIVND come from the germline V gene (reference sequence). CDR3 length: 15 residues. V gave up 4 bases and J gave up 4 bases, with 15 bases separating them. Measured with immunoSEQ multiplex PCR; TCRdb has only the in-frame clones, and not every one. This sample has 100,000 or so clones, with about 86% found just once. This clonotype was obtained from an adult in good health. The J gene is TRBJ2-3, the V gene TRBV19, with D uncertain. Sequencing used peripheral blood, obtained on day 0 of AZD1222 vaccination. This chain's CDR3 is CASSTGPSLADTQYF. The CDR3 DNA is TGTGCCAGTAGTACAGGCCCCTCTCTTGCAGATACGCAGTATTTT.